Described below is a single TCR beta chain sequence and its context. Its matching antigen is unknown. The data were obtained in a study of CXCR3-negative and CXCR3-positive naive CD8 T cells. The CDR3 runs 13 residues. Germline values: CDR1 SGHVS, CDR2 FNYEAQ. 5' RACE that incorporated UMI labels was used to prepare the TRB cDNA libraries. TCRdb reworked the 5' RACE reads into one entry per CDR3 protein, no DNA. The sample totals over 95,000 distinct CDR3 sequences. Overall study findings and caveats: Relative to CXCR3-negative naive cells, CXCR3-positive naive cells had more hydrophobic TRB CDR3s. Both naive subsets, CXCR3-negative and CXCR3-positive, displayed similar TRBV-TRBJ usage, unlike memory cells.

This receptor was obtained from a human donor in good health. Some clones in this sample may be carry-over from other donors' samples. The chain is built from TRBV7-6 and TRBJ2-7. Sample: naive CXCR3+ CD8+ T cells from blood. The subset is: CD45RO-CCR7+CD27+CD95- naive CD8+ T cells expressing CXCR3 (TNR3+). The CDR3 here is CASSPSGVHEQYF. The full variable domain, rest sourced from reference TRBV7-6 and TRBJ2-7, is GAGVSQSPRYKVTKRGQDVALRCDPISGHVSLYWYRQALGQGPEFLTYFNYEAQQDKSGLPNDRFSAERPEGSISTLTIQRTEQRDSAMYRCASSPSGVHEQYFGPGTRLTVT.